What follows is one T cell receptor beta chain and its context. Extracted total RNA amounted to at least 5.5 micrograms for each sample. This specimen comes from a study of blood T cells in healthy people across ages. The second PCR ran roughly 6 to 11 cycles with a sample-barcoded 5' primer and J-beta primers. Via MiXCR, TCRdb re-called the 5' RACE reads, giving one row per CDR3 protein. This sample has around 1,700,000 distinct CDR3 sequences, with 25% to 30% found just once. CDR1 is LGHNT, CDR2 FRNRAP, per germline. V was trimmed by 1 base and J by 7 bases, leaving 13 bases between them. The CDR3 runs 14 residues.

The V call is TRBV12-5, the J call TRBJ1-2; no reliable D call. Sequencing used blood. This clonotype was obtained from a woman in her twenties or thirties in good health. In nucleotides, the CDR3 is TGTGCTAGTGGTTTGGGGGATCTAGCCTTTGGCTACACCTTC. This encodes CASGLGDLAFGYTF.